These T cell receptor beta chains were read from a single sample in a study of spatial heterogeneity in lung cancer. TCRdb re-called the 5' RACE reads through MiXCR, storing one row per CDR3 protein. The sample records 75,000 to 85,000 distinct CDR3 sequences, roughly a fifth being singletons. Sequenced material: PBMCs, taken at surgery. These receptor sequences come from a male donor with early-stage non-small cell lung cancer. CDR3s include the opening cysteine and the closing phenylalanine or tryptophan. A D gene is named only where the DNA matches it firmly. Size is stated for part of the rows, as once, few or many counts, or as a class when the clone is expanded.

size: few
J: TRBJ2-3
V: TRBV14
D: TRBD1
CDR3: CASSPGQGAFTDTQYF
DNA: TGTGCCAGCAGCCCGGGACAGGGGGCTTTCACAGATACGCAGTATTTT

size: -
J: TRBJ2-7
V: TRBV7-3
D: -
CDR3: CASSLGSGPHYEQYF
DNA: TGTGCCAGCAGCTTAGGCAGCGGACCTCACTACGAGCAGTACTTC

size: many
J: TRBJ1-2
V: TRBV6-6
D: -
CDR3: CASSSQDYGYTF
DNA: TGTGCCAGCAGTTCACAGGACTATGGCTACACCTTC

size: few
J: TRBJ1-6
V: TRBV10-2
D: -
CDR3: CASSEVSGEVGNSPLHF
DNA: TGCGCCAGCAGTGAGGTTTCAGGGGAGGTCGGTAATTCACCCCTCCACTTT

size: many
J: TRBJ2-7
V: TRBV18
D: -
CDR3: CASSLYEGVGDEQYF
DNA: TGTGCCAGCTCACTTTATGAGGGGGTCGGCGACGAGCAGTACTTC

size: -
J: TRBJ1-4
V: TRBV28
D: -
CDR3: CASTFLAMGQEKLFF
DNA: TGTGCCAGCACCTTCCTGGCCATGGGGCAAGAAAAACTGTTTTTT

size: few
J: TRBJ2-6
V: TRBV7-6
D: -
CDR3: CASSTGSGANVLTF
DNA: TGTGCCAGCAGTACGGGGTCTGGGGCCAACGTCCTGACTTTC

size: few
J: TRBJ1-5
V: TRBV7-8
D: -
CDR3: CASSLARADYSNQPQHF
DNA: TGTGCCAGCAGCTTAGCGCGGGCAGATTATAGCAATCAGCCCCAGCATTTT

size: many
J: TRBJ2-7
V: TRBV27
D: -
CDR3: CASRPRTFGLDEQYF
DNA: TGTGCCAGCAGACCGAGGACATTCGGGCTCGACGAGCAGTACTTC

size: many
J: TRBJ1-1
V: TRBV6-4
D: -
CDR3: CASSEHRDTEAFF
DNA: TGTGCCAGCAGTGAACACAGGGACACTGAAGCTTTCTTT

size: -
J: TRBJ1-1
V: TRBV5-1
D: TRBD1
CDR3: CASSLGETGAHGTEAFF
DNA: TGCGCCAGCAGCTTAGGCGAGACAGGGGCACACGGCACTGAAGCTTTCTTT

size: few
J: TRBJ2-6
V: TRBV7-9
D: TRBD1
CDR3: CASSLPSNRQGPSWGANVLTF
DNA: TGTGCCAGCAGCCTCCCCAGCAACCGACAGGGGCCCTCTTGGGGGGCCAACGTCCTGACTTTC